A single sample gave rise to the 5 T cell receptor beta chains below, sequenced in a study of blood T cell repertoires in COVID-19. TCRdb's copy holds only in-frame clones and misses some; the assay was immunoSEQ multiplex PCR. The sample has 40,000 to 45,000 clones; roughly 89% are singletons. Input material: peripheral blood. These receptors were obtained from a man between 35 and 55 years old with COVID-19, enrolled during active disease.

This clone has only a few counts. The gene calls are TRBV12-3 or TRBV12-4 and TRBJ2-2; 7 nucleotides line up with TRBD1. The CDR3 has 13 amino acids. Germline trimming cut 2 bases from V and 6 bases from J; bases unmatched to any gene: 0. Here the CDR3 reads CASSLQGAGELFF. As DNA, the CDR3 is TGTGCCAGCAGTTTACAGGGGGCCGGGGAGCTGTTTTTT.

The genes are TRBV19 and TRBJ1-4, with D possibly TRBD1 on 6 matching bases. Trimming took 7 bases from V and 10 from J, leaving 22 bases between them. The CDR3 extends over 15 amino acids. The germline V gene has CDR1 LNHDA and CDR2 SQIVND (reference sequence). The CDR3, as DNA: TGTGCCAGTAACCATGGGGTGGGGGCGGACCGAAAACTGTTTTTT. Protein product: CASNHGVGADRKLFF.

The chain couples TRBV4-1 to TRBJ2-3; D is undetermined. Germline loops: CDR1 MGHRA, CDR2 YSYEKL. Trimming removed 1 base from V and 1 base from J, with 12 bases in between. The CDR3 runs 16 residues. CDR3 amino acids: CASSQVRITRTDTQYF. The CDR3 DNA follows: TGCGCCAGCAGCCAAGTGAGGATAACACGCACAGATACGCAGTATTTT.

The chain employs TRBV2 and TRBJ1-6; D is unclear. Trimming pared 5 bases from V and 0 bases from J, leaving 14 bases between. The germline gives CDR1 SNHLY, CDR2 FYNNEI. The CDR3 runs to 17 residues. The CDR3 sequence: CASSQRLPSSYNSPLHF. The CDR3 coding sequence is TGTGCCAGCAGTCAAAGACTTCCGAGCTCCTATAATTCACCCCTCCACTTT.

The chain couples TRBV19 to TRBJ1-2; weak D call: TRBD1 (6 bases). This CDR3 contains 13 residues. The germline CDR1 and CDR2 sequences are LNHDA and SQIVND (reference sequence). V was trimmed by 10 bases and J by 6 bases, leaving 18 bases between them. CDR3 amino acids: CATSRGARDGYTF. The CDR3 DNA sequence: TGTGCCACCTCACGGGGGGCGCGGGATGGCTACACCTTC.